This record concerns one TCR beta chain sequence. These data come from a study of T cells after yellow fever vaccination. Germline V CDR1 and CDR2: DFQATT, SNEGSKA (reference sequence). Unmatched junction bases numbered 6, after V lost 3 bases and J lost 5 bases. This CDR3 region has 13 residues. Each CDR3 protein is one row after TCRdb ran MiXCR on the 5' RACE reads. The table has 310,000 or so distinct CDR3 sequences, around 7% seen once; the top ten hold around 17%. The sample here was PBMCs, taken about 49 days after the first yellow fever vaccination. The receptor was derived from a man aged 18 to 30 who received the YFV17D yellow fever vaccine. The rearrangement joins TRBV20-1 to TRBJ1-1; the match to TRBD1 covers 7 bases. CDR3 coding DNA: TGCAGTGCTAGCAGACAGGGCGGAACTGAAGCTTTCTTT. Protein product: CSASRQGGTEAFF.